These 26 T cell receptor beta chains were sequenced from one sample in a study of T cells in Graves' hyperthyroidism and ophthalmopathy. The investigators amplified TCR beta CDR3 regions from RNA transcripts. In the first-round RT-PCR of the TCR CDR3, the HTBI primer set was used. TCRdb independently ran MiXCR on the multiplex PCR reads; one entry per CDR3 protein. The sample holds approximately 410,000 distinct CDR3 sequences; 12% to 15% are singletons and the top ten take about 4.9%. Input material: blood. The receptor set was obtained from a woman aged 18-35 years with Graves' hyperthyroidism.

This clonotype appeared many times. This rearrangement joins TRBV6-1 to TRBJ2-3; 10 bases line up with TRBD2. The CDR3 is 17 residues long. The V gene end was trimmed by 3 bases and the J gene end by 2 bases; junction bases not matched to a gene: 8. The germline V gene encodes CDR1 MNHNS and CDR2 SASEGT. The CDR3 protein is CASSDLAGGYDTDTQYF. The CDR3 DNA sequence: TGTGCCAGCAGTGATTTAGCGGGAGGATATGACACAGATACGCAGTATTTT.

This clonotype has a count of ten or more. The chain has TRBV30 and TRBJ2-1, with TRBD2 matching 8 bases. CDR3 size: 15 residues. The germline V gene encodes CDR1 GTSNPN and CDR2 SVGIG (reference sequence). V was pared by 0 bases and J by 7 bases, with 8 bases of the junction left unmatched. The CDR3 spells CAWSVQAGVGNEQFF. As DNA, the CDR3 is TGTGCCTGGAGTGTACAAGCGGGAGTTGGTAATGAGCAGTTCTTC.

CDR3: CASNTYGSTNEKLFF. CDR3 bases: TGTGCCAGCAATACATACGGGAGTACTAATGAAAAACTGTTTTTT. The chain combines TRBV28 with TRBJ1-4; D is uncertain. CDR3 length: 15 amino acids. CDR1 is MDHEN and CDR2 is SYDVKM in the germline V gene. The V and J ends lost 7 bases and 2 bases respectively, with 14 bases between them.

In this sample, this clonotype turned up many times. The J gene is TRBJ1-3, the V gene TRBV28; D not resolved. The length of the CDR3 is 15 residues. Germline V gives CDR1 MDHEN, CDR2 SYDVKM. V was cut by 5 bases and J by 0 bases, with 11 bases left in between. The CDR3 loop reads CASSVMVSSGNTIYF. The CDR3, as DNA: TGTGCCAGCAGTGTGATGGTGAGCTCTGGAAACACCATATATTTT.

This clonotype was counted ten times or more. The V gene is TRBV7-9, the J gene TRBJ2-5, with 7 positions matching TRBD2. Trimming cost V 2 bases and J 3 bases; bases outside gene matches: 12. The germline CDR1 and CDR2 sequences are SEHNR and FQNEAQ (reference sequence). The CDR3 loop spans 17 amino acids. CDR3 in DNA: TGTGCCAGCAGCTTACCCTGGGGAGGGGTTGTGGAAGAGACCCAGTACTTC. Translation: CASSLPWGGVVEETQYF. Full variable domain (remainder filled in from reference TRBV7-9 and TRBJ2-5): DTGVSQNPRHKITKRGQNVTFRCDPISEHNRLYWYRQTLGQGPEFLTYFQNEAQLEKSRLLSDRFSAERPKGSFSTLEIQRTEQGDSAMYLCASSLPWGGVVEETQYFGPGTRLLVL.

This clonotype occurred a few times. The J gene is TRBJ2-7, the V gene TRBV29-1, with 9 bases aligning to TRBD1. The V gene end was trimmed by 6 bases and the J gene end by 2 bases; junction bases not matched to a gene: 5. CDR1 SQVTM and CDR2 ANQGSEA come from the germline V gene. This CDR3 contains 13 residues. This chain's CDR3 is CSVRTGATYEQYF. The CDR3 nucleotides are TGCAGCGTCCGGACAGGGGCAACCTACGAGCAGTACTTC.

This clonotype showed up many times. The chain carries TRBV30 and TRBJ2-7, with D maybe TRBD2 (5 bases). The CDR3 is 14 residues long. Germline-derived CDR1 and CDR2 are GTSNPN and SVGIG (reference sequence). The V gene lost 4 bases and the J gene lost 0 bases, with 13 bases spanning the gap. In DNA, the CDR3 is TGTGCCTGGACGTCCCAGCGGAACTCCTACGAGCAGTACTTC. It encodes CAWTSQRNSYEQYF.

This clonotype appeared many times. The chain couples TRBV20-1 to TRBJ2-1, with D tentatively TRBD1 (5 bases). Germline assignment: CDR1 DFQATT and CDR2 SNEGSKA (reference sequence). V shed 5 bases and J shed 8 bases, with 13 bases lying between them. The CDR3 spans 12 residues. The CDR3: CSASEKQDEQFF. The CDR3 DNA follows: TGCAGTGCTTCGGAAAAACAGGATGAGCAGTTCTTC.

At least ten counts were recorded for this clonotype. The CDR3 nucleotides are TGTGCCAGCAGGGAGGACGCAGCACCCCTCCACTTT. Protein sequence: CASREDAAPLHF. This chain joins TRBV2 and TRBJ1-6; D is uncertain. Germline values: CDR1 SNHLY, CDR2 FYNNEI. This CDR3 is 12 amino acids long. Trimming stripped 6 bases from V and 11 bases from J, with 11 bases between.

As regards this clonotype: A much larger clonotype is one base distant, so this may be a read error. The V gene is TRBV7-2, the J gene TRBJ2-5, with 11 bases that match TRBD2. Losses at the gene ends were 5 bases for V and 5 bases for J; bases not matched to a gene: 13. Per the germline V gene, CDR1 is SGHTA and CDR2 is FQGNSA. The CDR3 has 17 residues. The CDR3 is CASSIRHPSGRRETQYF. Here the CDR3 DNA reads TGTGCCAGCAGCATACGCCACCCTAGCGGGAGGAGGGAGACCCAGTACTTC.

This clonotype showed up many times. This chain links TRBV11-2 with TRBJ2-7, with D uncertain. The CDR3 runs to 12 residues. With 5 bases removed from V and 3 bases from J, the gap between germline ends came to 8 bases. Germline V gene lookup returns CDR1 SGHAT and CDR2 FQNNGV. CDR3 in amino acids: CASSHEDYEQYF. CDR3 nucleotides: TGTGCCAGCAGCCACGAGGACTACGAGCAGTACTTC.

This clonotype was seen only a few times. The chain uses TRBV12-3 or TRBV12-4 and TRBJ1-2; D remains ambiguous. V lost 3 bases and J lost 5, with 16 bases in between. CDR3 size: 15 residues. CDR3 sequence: CASSLGRRLPYGYTF. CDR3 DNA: TGTGCCAGCAGTTTGGGCAGGCGACTCCCTTATGGCTACACCTTC.

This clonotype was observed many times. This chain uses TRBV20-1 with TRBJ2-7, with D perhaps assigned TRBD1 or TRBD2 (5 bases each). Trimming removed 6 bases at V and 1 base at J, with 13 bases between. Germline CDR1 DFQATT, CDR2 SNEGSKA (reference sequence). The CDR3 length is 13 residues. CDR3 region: CSATPGPSYEQYF. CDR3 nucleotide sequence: TGCAGTGCCACCCCGGGACCTTCCTACGAGCAGTACTTC.

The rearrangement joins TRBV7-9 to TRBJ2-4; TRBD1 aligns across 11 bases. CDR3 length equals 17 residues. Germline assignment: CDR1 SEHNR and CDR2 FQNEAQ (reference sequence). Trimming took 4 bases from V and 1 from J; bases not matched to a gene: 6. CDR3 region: CASSSGQGASAKNIQYF. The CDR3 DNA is TGTGCCAGCAGCTCCGGACAGGGGGCATCTGCCAAAAACATTCAGTACTTC.

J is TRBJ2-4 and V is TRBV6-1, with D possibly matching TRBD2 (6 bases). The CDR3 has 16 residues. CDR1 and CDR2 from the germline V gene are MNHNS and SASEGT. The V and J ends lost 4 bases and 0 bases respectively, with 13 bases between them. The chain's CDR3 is CASSAQRAPAKNIQYF. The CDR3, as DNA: TGTGCCAGCAGTGCACAGCGGGCCCCAGCCAAAAACATTCAGTACTTC.

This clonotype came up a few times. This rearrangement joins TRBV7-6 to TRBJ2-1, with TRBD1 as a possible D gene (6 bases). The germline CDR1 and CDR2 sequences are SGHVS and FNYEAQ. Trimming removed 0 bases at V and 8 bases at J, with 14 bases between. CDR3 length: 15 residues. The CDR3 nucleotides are TGTGCCAGCAGCTTAGCAGGGGGTTCCGACTATGAGCAGTTCTTC. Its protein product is CASSLAGGSDYEQFF.

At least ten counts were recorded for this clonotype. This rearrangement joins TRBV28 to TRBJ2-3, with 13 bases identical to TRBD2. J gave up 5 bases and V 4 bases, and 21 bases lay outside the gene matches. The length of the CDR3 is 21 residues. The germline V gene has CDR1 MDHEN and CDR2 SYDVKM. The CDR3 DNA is TGTGCCAGCAGTTCACCGAGACTAGCGGGAGGCCCCATACTTTCTGGAGATACGCAGTATTTT. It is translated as CASSSPRLAGGPILSGDTQYF.

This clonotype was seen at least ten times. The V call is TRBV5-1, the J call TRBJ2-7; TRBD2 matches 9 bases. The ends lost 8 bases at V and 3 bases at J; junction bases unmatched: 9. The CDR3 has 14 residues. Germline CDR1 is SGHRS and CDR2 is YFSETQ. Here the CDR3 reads CASGTAGGRYEQYF. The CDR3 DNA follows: TGCGCCAGTGGAACCGCGGGAGGGCGCTACGAGCAGTACTTC.

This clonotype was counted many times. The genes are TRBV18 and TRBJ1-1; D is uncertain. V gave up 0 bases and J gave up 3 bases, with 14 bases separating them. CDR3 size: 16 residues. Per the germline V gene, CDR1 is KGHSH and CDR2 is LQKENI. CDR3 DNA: TGTGCCAGCTCACCACCGTCCCGGGCGAGGCACACTGAAGCTTTCTTT. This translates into CASSPPSRARHTEAFF.

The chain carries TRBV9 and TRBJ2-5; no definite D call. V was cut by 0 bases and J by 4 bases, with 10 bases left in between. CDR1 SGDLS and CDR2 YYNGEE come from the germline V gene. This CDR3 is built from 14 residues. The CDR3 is CASSVGPMRETQYF. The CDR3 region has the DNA TGTGCCAGCAGCGTAGGACCCATGAGAGAGACCCAGTACTTC.

The chain's CDR3 is CAVAGFSGYTF. For the CDR3, the DNA is TGTGCCGTCGCGGGGTTCAGTGGCTACACCTTC. The gene calls are TRBV12-3 or TRBV12-4 and TRBJ1-2; no clear D. With 11 bases removed from V and 7 bases from J, the gap between germline ends came to 14 bases. The CDR3 runs 11 residues.

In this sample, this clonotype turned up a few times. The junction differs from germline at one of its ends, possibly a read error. The CDR3 DNA follows: TGTGCCAGCAGTCTATCAGCCAACTCTGGAAACACCATATATTTT. It codes for CASSLSANSGNTIYF. The chain links TRBV27 to TRBJ1-3; D remains ambiguous. Germline CDR1 MNHEY, CDR2 SMNVEV (reference sequence). This CDR3 contains 15 residues.

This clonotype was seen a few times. CDR3 coding DNA: TGTGCCAGCAGCTGGACTAGCGGGTCCGCCTACGAGCAGTACTTC. This codes for CASSWTSGSAYEQYF. This chain uses TRBV11-2 with TRBJ2-7; 11 bases align to TRBD2. This CDR3 is built from 15 residues. Unmatched junction bases numbered 4, after V lost 4 bases and J lost 2 bases. The V gene's germline CDR1 is SGHAT and CDR2 FQNNGV.

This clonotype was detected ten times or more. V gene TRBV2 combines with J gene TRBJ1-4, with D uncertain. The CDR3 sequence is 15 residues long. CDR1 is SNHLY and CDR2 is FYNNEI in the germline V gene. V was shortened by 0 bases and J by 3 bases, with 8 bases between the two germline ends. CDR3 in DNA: TGTGCCAGCAGTGAAGCGGGGATGGCTAATGAAAAACTGTTTTTT. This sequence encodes CASSEAGMANEKLFF.

The DNA for the CDR3 is TGTGCCAGCAGGAAGGGACTAGCGGGAGATACGCAGTATTTT. Encoded protein: CASRKGLAGDTQYF. V and J are TRBV11-3 and TRBJ2-3; 12 bases fit TRBD2. Germline V gives CDR1 SGHNT, CDR2 YENEEA. This CDR3 is 14 amino acids long. The junction had 3 bases not matched to a gene; V was cut back by 6 bases and J by 5 bases.

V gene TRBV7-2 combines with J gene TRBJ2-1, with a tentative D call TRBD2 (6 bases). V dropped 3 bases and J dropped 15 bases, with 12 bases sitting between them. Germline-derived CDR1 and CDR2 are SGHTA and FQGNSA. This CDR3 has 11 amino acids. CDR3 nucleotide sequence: TGTGCCAGCAGCTTTTCGCGGGAATGGTTCTTC. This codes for CASSFSREWFF.